The 19 T cell receptor beta chains presented below share a single source sample, sequenced in a study of blood T cell repertoires in COVID-19. Only in-frame clones appear in the TCRdb table, and some are missing; sequencing was by immunoSEQ multiplex PCR. The table lists over 300,000 clones, 90% of them singletons. The sequencing sample was made of peripheral blood. These receptors originate from a man younger than 30 with active or convalescent COVID-19.

The gene calls are TRBV27 and TRBJ2-1; 11 bases align to TRBD2. Per the germline V gene, CDR1 is MNHEY and CDR2 is SMNVEV (reference sequence). Trimming removed 5 bases from V and 10 bases from J; junction bases left unmatched: 16. This CDR3 comprises 17 residues. CDR3 sequence (DNA): TGTGCCAGCAGTCCTACTCCGCTTAAGACTAGCGGGAAAGAGCAGTTCTTC. It specifies CASSPTPLKTSGKEQFF.

V is TRBV4-1 and J is TRBJ1-2; no firm D call. There are 15 residues in the CDR3. The V gene's germline CDR1 is MGHRA and CDR2 YSYEKL. Trimming took 4 bases from V and 4 from J, leaving 16 bases between them. CDR3: CASSPQTGHGYGYTF. The CDR3, as DNA: TGCGCCAGCAGCCCCCAAACGGGTCACGGCTATGGCTACACCTTC.

The J gene is TRBJ2-6, the V gene TRBV7-2; TRBD1 is a possible D gene (5 bases). The germline V gene encodes CDR1 SGHTA and CDR2 FQGNSA. This CDR3 region has 16 residues. Trimming left V 3 bases short and J 2 bases short, with 11 bases between. In DNA form, the CDR3 reads TGTGCCAGCAGCTTTCCAGGGTTCACTGGGGCCAACGTCCTGACTTTC. Translation gives CASSFPGFTGANVLTF.

The chain links TRBV6-5 to TRBJ1-1; 7 nucleotides match TRBD1. The V gene end was trimmed by 6 bases and the J gene end by 1 base; junction bases not matched to a gene: 5. The CDR3 length is 14 residues. Germline V gives CDR1 MNHEY, CDR2 SVGAGI. The CDR3 loop reads CASRRTGKNTEAFF. CDR3 bases: TGTGCCAGCAGGAGGACAGGAAAGAACACTGAAGCTTTCTTT.

The gene calls are TRBV13 and TRBJ2-7, with TRBD1 identical over 7 bases. J lost 3 bases, V lost 5 bases, and 4 bases had no gene match. From germline, CDR1 is PRHDT and CDR2 FYEKMQ (reference sequence). This CDR3 comprises 13 residues. DNA of the CDR3: TGTGCCAGCAGCCCCCGGGACAGCTACGAGCAGTACTTC. It is translated as CASSPRDSYEQYF.

This clone was observed once. CDR3 coding DNA: TGCGCCAGCAGCTTGTTTGGTAGCGGGGGGCTTAGCACAGATACGCAGTATTTT. Protein product: CASSLFGSGGLSTDTQYF. The chain carries TRBV5-1 and TRBJ2-3; TRBD2 matches 10 bases. V dropped 1 base and J dropped 0; count of bases not matched to a gene: 8. The CDR3 covers 18 residues. Germline assignment: CDR1 SGHRS and CDR2 YFSETQ.

This clone was found a few times. V and J are TRBV27 and TRBJ1-5; TRBD1 is a possible D gene (6 bases). V gave up 7 bases and J gave up 7 bases, with 20 bases separating them. The V gene's germline CDR1 is MNHEY and CDR2 SMNVEV (reference sequence). There are 15 residues in the CDR3. The CDR3 reads CASKLQGLAGQPQHF. For the CDR3, the DNA is TGTGCCAGCAAACTACAGGGCTTAGCGGGGCAGCCCCAGCATTTT.

This rearrangement joins TRBV6-5 to TRBJ2-7; D unclear. The CDR3 runs to 15 residues. Germline V CDR1 and CDR2: MNHEY, SVGAGI. V was clipped by 6 bases and J by 0 bases, with 15 bases between them. The CDR3 bases are TGTGCCAGCAGCGCGGAACCAGCCGGCTCCTACGAGCAGTACTTC. Its protein is CASSAEPAGSYEQYF.

This clone was seen only a few times. This rearrangement joins TRBV4-3 to TRBJ2-7; 7 positions agree with TRBD1. With 1 base clipped from V and 2 bases from J, the junction kept 11 bases outside the gene matches. This CDR3 is built from 17 residues. CDR1 and CDR2 from the germline V gene are LGHNA and YSLEER. CDR3 in DNA: TGCGCCAGCAGCCAAGGCACAGGGGTGGGGTTGACCTACGAGCAGTACTTC. Its translation: CASSQGTGVGLTYEQYF.

This sequence joins TRBV9 and TRBJ1-5; the D is unclear. Germline values: CDR1 SGDLS, CDR2 YYNGEE. Trimming left V 2 bases short and J 5 bases short, with 8 bases between. The CDR3 runs to 13 residues. In nucleotides, the CDR3 is TGTGCCAGCAGCGTTGATCCGGATCAGCCCCAGCATTTT. Protein sequence: CASSVDPDQPQHF. The whole variable domain, remainder taken from reference TRBV9 and TRBJ1-5, is DSGVTQTPKHLITATGQRVTLRCSPRSGDLSVYWYQQSLDQGLQFLIQYYNGEERAKGNILERFSAQQFPDLHSELNLSSLELGDSALYFCASSVDPDQPQHFGDGTRLSIL.

The chain couples TRBV24-1 to TRBJ1-5; no clear D gene. V lost 0 bases and J 5 bases, leaving 7 bases between the germline ends. The germline CDR1 and CDR2 sequences are KGHDR and SFDVKD. The CDR3 loop spans 14 amino acids. The CDR3 reads CATSDLDTYQPQHF. DNA of the CDR3: TGTGCCACCAGTGATTTGGACACTTATCAGCCCCAGCATTTT.

The genes are TRBV7-9 and TRBJ1-1; maybe TRBD1 (5 bases). CDR1 and CDR2 from the germline V gene are SEHNR and FQNEAQ (reference sequence). V lost 4 bases and J 0 bases, leaving 9 bases between the germline ends. The CDR3 is 14 amino acids. DNA of the CDR3: TGTGCCAGCAGCTGGGGACTGATGAACACTGAAGCTTTCTTT. Amino acid sequence: CASSWGLMNTEAFF.

This sequence joins TRBV7-2 and TRBJ2-4; 9 nucleotides align to TRBD2. V shed 3 bases, J shed 8 bases, and the junction held 5 bases outside the gene matches. CDR3 length: 14 residues. Germline-derived CDR1 and CDR2 are SGHTA and FQGNSA. As DNA, the CDR3 is TGTGCCAGCAGCTTCGGAGCGGGAGGAGACATTCAGTACTTC. Its translation: CASSFGAGGDIQYF.

The chain recombines TRBV2 with TRBJ1-1; no clear D. Germline CDR1 and CDR2: SNHLY and FYNNEI. V lost 5 bases and J 5 bases, leaving 18 bases between the germline ends. This CDR3 spans 15 amino acids. The CDR3 bases are TGTGCCAGCAGTCATATCCGGGATTTGCGAACTGAAGCTTTCTTT. It encodes CASSHIRDLRTEAFF.

This sequence joins TRBV28 and TRBJ2-7; 9 bases are a match to TRBD2. This CDR3 spans 19 amino acids. J lost 2 bases, V lost 7 bases, and 21 bases had no gene match. The germline CDR1 and CDR2 sequences are MDHEN and SYDVKM. The CDR3 loop is CASIAPLGSGSSGTYEQYF. DNA of the CDR3: TGTGCCAGCATAGCCCCTCTTGGTAGCGGGAGCTCTGGGACCTACGAGCAGTACTTC.

This clone came up once. V gene TRBV5-1 combines with J gene TRBJ1-6; D is possibly TRBD1 (6 bases). The V end was cut by 3 bases, the J end by 10 bases, with 29 bases between. The CDR3 runs to 19 residues. Germline CDR1 reads SGHRS; CDR2 reads YFSETQ. CDR3 in DNA: TGCGCCAGCAGCTACGAATTTACCGGGACACTATCTGGAAGCTCACCCCTCCACTTT. Translated, it gives CASSYEFTGTLSGSSPLHF. Full variable domain (remainder filled in from reference TRBV5-1 and TRBJ1-6): KAGVTQTPRYLIKTRGQQVTLSCSPISGHRSVSWYQQTPGQGLQFLFEYFSETQRNKGNFPGRFSGRQFSNSRSEMNVSTLELGDSALYLCASSYEFTGTLSGSSPLHFGNGTRLTVT.

The J gene is TRBJ1-4, the V gene TRBV6-5; D is perhaps TRBD1 (6 bases). The germline V and J ends were trimmed by 6 bases and 4 bases, with 15 bases remaining between them. The germline gives CDR1 MNHEY, CDR2 SVGAGI. This CDR3 has 15 residues. In DNA, the CDR3 is TGTGCCAGCAGAAATCGCAGGGGAGTTAATGAAAAACTGTTTTTT. It specifies CASRNRRGVNEKLFF.

The chain is built from TRBV5-1 and TRBJ2-2; D unresolved. The CDR3 covers 14 residues. The ends were cut back, 5 bases at V and 2 bases at J, with 10 bases in the middle. Germline CDR1 reads SGHRS; CDR2 reads YFSETQ. CDR3 loop: CASSFDKNTGELFF. The CDR3 coding sequence is TGCGCCAGCAGTTTTGACAAAAACACCGGGGAGCTGTTTTTT.

In this sample, this clone turned up once. The chain uses TRBV6-1 and TRBJ2-3; 11 positions agree with TRBD2. The CDR3 contains 14 residues. CDR1 MNHNS and CDR2 SASEGT come from the germline V gene. J was trimmed by 4 bases and V by 6 bases; bases with no gene match: 3. CDR3 sequence (DNA): TGTGCCAGCAGCTTAGCGGGGGGGCCAGATACGCAGTATTTT. It translates to CASSLAGGPDTQYF.